This note documents a single T cell receptor (beta chain) sequence. Its specificity is unknown. Time point noted: newly diagnosed GD, antithyroid drugs for less than 3 months. Researchers made the TCR library from RNA that was extracted from PBMCs. The data stem from a study of regulatory T cells in long-lasting Graves disease. Study as a whole: Under 3 months of antithyroid drugs had been taken by newly diagnosed Graves' patients. Overall study results and limits: Graves' patients with persistent disease showed TCR diversity lower than patients newly diagnosed.

Assembly of TCR beta libraries relied on iRepertoire HTBI primers together with Arm-PCR of CDR3 regions. TCRdb fed the multiplex PCR reads into MiXCR, producing one record per CDR3 protein. The sample has around 470,000 distinct CDR3 sequences; 14% are singletons. CDR3 length: 15 amino acids. Germline V gene lookup returns CDR1 DFQATT and CDR2 SNEGSKA (reference sequence). Trimming removed 6 bases from V and 7 bases from J; junction bases left unmatched: 12. These same records also appear under a second study, on T cells in Graves' hyperthyroidism and ophthalmopathy. That paper adds: Reasons for excluding patients were uncontrolled infection, other autoimmune disease, pregnancy or lactation.

The chain has TRBV20-1 and TRBJ2-1; TRBD1 agrees at 10 bases. The receptor was derived from a woman aged 50 to 60 with Graves disease. The material was peripheral blood mononuclear cells (PBMCs), obtained at new diagnosis, from a patient treated with antithyroid drugs. The CDR3 DNA follows: TGCAGTGCGGCGTGGCGACAGGGGGCTAGGAATGAGCAGTTCTTC. Amino acid sequence: CSAAWRQGARNEQFF.